The present T cell receptor beta chain was sequenced within a study of blood T cell repertoires in COVID-19. This clone came up once. Profiling relied on immunoSEQ multiplex PCR, and the TCRdb table lists in-frame clones only, not all of them. The sample lists about 240,000 clones; around 87% were seen once. V was pared by 4 bases and J by 3 bases, with 10 bases of the junction left unmatched. Per the germline V gene, CDR1 is SNHLY and CDR2 is FYNNEI. This CDR3 has 17 residues. The V gene is TRBV2, the J gene TRBJ2-7; 12 bases line up with TRBD2. The source is a woman in her forties with acute COVID-19. The sequenced sample was PBMCs or T cells enriched from blood (not recorded which). In nucleotides, the CDR3 is TGTGCCAGCAGTGGGCAGAACCGGACTAGCGGGAACTACGAGCAGTACTTC. Amino acid sequence: CASSGQNRTSGNYEQYF.